The sequence of this T cell receptor (beta chain) was determined in a study of spatial heterogeneity in lung cancer. Study findings and constraints: Tumor TCRs that were ubiquitous and expanded showed up in blood more at resection than follow-up.

The sample holds many counts of this clonotype. What it binds is unknown. CDR3 length equals 17 residues. V lost 0 bases, J lost 1 base, and 14 bases lay in between. In germline, CDR1 is MNHEY, CDR2 SVGEGT. Time point specified: sample taken at primary tumor resection. All TCR cDNA molecules were individually tagged with a unique molecular identifier. From the 5' RACE reads, TCRdb called clonotypes with MiXCR, one entry per CDR3 protein. The repertoire holds 20,000 to 30,000 distinct CDR3 sequences, with around 5.1% as singletons. The sample in question was PBMCs, obtained at surgery. This TCR came from a male donor with early-stage non-small cell lung cancer. The chain has TRBV6-2 or TRBV6-3 and TRBJ2-3, with D tentatively TRBD2 (7 bases). CDR3 DNA sequence: TGTGCCAGCAGTTACTCGAGGGGGGGAGGAGGCACAGATACGCAGTATTTT. Its protein is CASSYSRGGGGTDTQYF.